The rows below give T cell receptor beta chains drawn from one sample of a study of blood T cell repertoires in COVID-19. Clones were sequenced by immunoSEQ multiplex PCR, and TCRdb holds only the in-frame ones, with some missing. The table records approximately 45,000 clones, over 75% of them present only once. Sequencing was performed on peripheral blood. These receptors were obtained from a woman in her thirties or forties with acute or convalescent COVID-19. The CDR3 runs from the conserved cysteine through the conserved F or W. A D gene is named only where the DNA matches it firmly. Some rows have no size entry. The others give once, few or many, or a class for an expanded clone.

cdr3_nt	cdr3_aa	d_call	v_call	j_call	clone_size
TGTGCCAGCCGAGGGGAGGCCAACCGCAATCAGCCCCAGCATTTT	CASRGEANRNQPQHF	.	TRBV6-5	TRBJ1-5	once
TGTGCCAGCAGCCGGTACAAAGGACAGGACACTGGCTACACCTTC	CASSRYKGQDTGYTF	TRBD1	TRBV14	TRBJ1-2	once
TGTGCCTGGGAGACGGAGGAGAACACCATATATTTT	CAWETEENTIYF	.	TRBV30	TRBJ1-3	.
TGTGCCAGTAGTCTATTACAGGGGGAAAGACAGCCCCAGCATTTT	CASSLLQGERQPQHF	TRBD1	TRBV19	TRBJ1-5	few
TGTGCCAGCAGCCCTTCCGGGGGTGGGGAGTTCTTC	CASSPSGGGEFF	.	TRBV13	TRBJ2-1	.
TGTGCCAGCAGTTTATCAGTGAACACTGAAGCTTTCTTT	CASSLSVNTEAFF	.	TRBV12-3/TRBV12-4	TRBJ1-1	.
TGTGCCAGCAGGGCATCACTAGAGGCCTCCTTAAATGAGCAGTTCTTC	CASRASLEASLNEQFF	.	TRBV6-6	TRBJ2-1	.
TGTGCCACCAGCAGTTGGGCCTCTGGGGCCAACGTCCTGACTTTC	CATSSWASGANVLTF	.	TRBV15	TRBJ2-6	.
TGTGCCAGCAGTTACCTGACTAACACCGGGGAGCTGTTTTTT	CASSYLTNTGELFF	.	TRBV27	TRBJ2-2	.
TGTGCCAGCAACCTACAGGGCACCCTTTCACCCCTCCACTTT	CASNLQGTLSPLHF	.	TRBV6-5	TRBJ1-6	.
TGTGCCAGCAGCTTAGGTCATTCCGGGGGCCAAGAGACCCAGTACTTC	CASSLGHSGGQETQYF	.	TRBV11-2	TRBJ2-5	.